Below are 10 T cell receptor beta chains sequenced from a single sample in a study of blood T cell repertoires in COVID-19. Clones were read by immunoSEQ multiplex PCR, and TCRdb kept only the in-frame ones, dropping some. This sample yields roughly 93,000 clones, of which 80% to 90% are seen a single time; 8% to 10% belongs to the top ten. Material for sequencing was peripheral blood. Source of these receptors: a man between 45 and 60 years old with acute or convalescent COVID-19.

This chain connects TRBV12-3 or TRBV12-4 to TRBJ1-1; D gene ambiguous. Trimming left V 10 bases short and J 5 bases short, with 17 bases between. The CDR3 loop spans 13 amino acids. CDR3 bases: TGTGCCACACGCCCGACTGTCTATACTGAAGCTTTCTTT. This encodes CATRPTVYTEAFF.

This rearrangement joins TRBV3-1 (or the pseudogene TRBV3-2) to TRBJ1-6, with a weak D call TRBD1 (5 bases). Germline V gives CDR1 LGHDT, CDR2 YNNKEL (reference sequence). The V gene lost 1 base and the J gene lost 14 bases, with 18 bases spanning the gap. This CDR3 region has 15 residues. The DNA of the CDR3 is TGTGCCAGCAGCCAAGGGGGGGGAAGGGTGGTGTCCCTCCACTTT. Its translation is CASSQGGGRVVSLHF.

The chain couples TRBV7-8 to TRBJ1-6; 8 bases map to TRBD1. CDR1 is SGHVS and CDR2 is FQNEAQ in the germline V gene. This CDR3 has 14 residues. The V segment lost 2 bases and the J segment 11 bases; nucleotides outside the gene matches: 5. The CDR3, as DNA: TGTGCCAGCAGCTTACGGACAGGGCAAACACCCCTCCACTTT. This sequence encodes CASSLRTGQTPLHF.

The chain employs TRBV5-1 and TRBJ2-5; TRBD2 agrees at 12 bases. The CDR3 is made up of 15 amino acids. V lost 1 base to trimming and J lost 4 bases; unmatched junction nucleotides: 2. CDR1 is SGHRS and CDR2 is YFSETQ in the germline V gene. The CDR3 DNA follows: TGCGCCAGCAGCTTGACTAGCGGGGGGCGAGAGACCCAGTACTTC. Translating gives CASSLTSGGRETQYF.

The chain carries TRBV11-2 and TRBJ2-7, with 7 bases identical to TRBD2. The germline V gene encodes CDR1 SGHAT and CDR2 FQNNGV. V lost 5 bases, J lost 4 bases, and 2 bases stayed unmatched. CDR3 length: 12 amino acids. This chain's CDR3 is CASSALAYEQYF. The CDR3 nucleotides read TGTGCCAGCAGCGCACTAGCGTACGAGCAGTACTTC.

The chain recombines TRBV11-2 with TRBJ2-6, with D perhaps matching TRBD1 (6 bases). The CDR3 consists of 18 residues. Deletions cut 0 bases from V and 0 bases from J, with 12 bases between. Germline V gene lookup returns CDR1 SGHAT and CDR2 FQNNGV. The CDR3 here is CASSLEDSESSGANVLTF. In nucleotides, the CDR3 is TGTGCCAGCAGCTTAGAGGACAGCGAAAGCTCTGGGGCCAACGTCCTGACTTTC.

The gene calls are TRBV29-1 and TRBJ1-2, with 8 bases identical to TRBD1. Germline V lookup: CDR1 SQVTM, CDR2 ANQGSEA. V lost 7 bases to trimming and J lost 8 bases; unmatched junction nucleotides: 6. This CDR3 spans 11 amino acids. The CDR3 spells CSAATGEGYTF. CDR3 nucleotides: TGCAGCGCAGCGACAGGGGAAGGCTACACCTTC.

V gene TRBV5-8 combines with J gene TRBJ2-6; 8 bases agree with TRBD1. V dropped 2 bases and J dropped 2; count of bases not matched to a gene: 3. This CDR3 comprises 16 residues. Germline V gene data show CDR1 as SGHTS and CDR2 as YDEGEE. CDR3 sequence (DNA): TGTGCCAGCAGCTTCAGGGGGCGGGCTGGGGCCAACGTCCTGACTTTC. It yields the protein CASSFRGRAGANVLTF.

The chain couples TRBV12-5 to TRBJ2-1; D unresolved. Germline-derived CDR1 and CDR2 are LGHNT and FRNRAP. CDR3 length equals 13 residues. The V end lost 8 bases, the J end lost 5 bases, and 13 bases lay between the germline ends. This CDR3 is CASRGGLNNEQFF. The CDR3 nucleotides are TGTGCTAGTCGTGGTGGCCTCAACAATGAGCAGTTCTTC.

This sequence joins TRBV28 and TRBJ2-6; D gene uncertain. Looked up from germline, CDR1 is MDHEN and CDR2 is SYDVKM. Trimming took 2 bases from V and 4 from J, leaving 9 bases between them. CDR3 size: 15 residues. Here the CDR3 reads CASSLEVTGANVLTF. In DNA form, the CDR3 reads TGTGCCAGCAGTTTAGAGGTAACGGGGGCCAACGTCCTGACTTTC.